The rows below give T cell receptor beta chains drawn from one sample of a study of blood T cell repertoires in COVID-19. The protocol was immunoSEQ multiplex PCR, while the TCRdb copy is restricted to in-frame clones and leaves out a portion. This sample has around 230,000 clones; roughly 88% occur once, and the top ten carry about 2.3%. Source material: peripheral blood. The receptors shown here come from a man between 35 and 55 years old who had recovered from COVID-19. Each CDR3 is given without its conserved first and last residue. The size entry is marked missing in some rows and otherwise reads once, few, many or a size class.

J gene,clone size,V gene,CDR3 protein
TRBJ2-1,-,TRBV2,ASSEGVDNEQF
TRBJ2-5,-,TRBV6-1,ASSEEASETQY
TRBJ1-2,once,TRBV19,ASTDTRRPATYGYT
TRBJ2-5,-,TRBV3-1/TRBV3-2,ASSQVTGEQETQY
TRBJ2-1,-,TRBV10-3,AIRGDSSYNEQF
TRBJ1-2,-,TRBV6-1,ASSERETANYGYT
TRBJ2-3,few,TRBV2,ASSVASGGAGTDTQY
TRBJ2-2,many,TRBV12-5,ASGFRGAGLHRGTGELF
TRBJ1-4,-,TRBV5-1,ASSQDRNEKLF
TRBJ1-1,-,TRBV11-3,ASSKPPINTEAF
TRBJ2-7,-,TRBV9,ASSAGQASSYEQY
TRBJ1-1,-,TRBV9,ASSVGVSVTVQGAEAF
TRBJ1-1,-,TRBV30,AWSVEWDSEAF
TRBJ2-4,-,TRBV6-2/TRBV6-3,ASSYSIHGDRNIQY
TRBJ2-7,-,TRBV5-1,ASSRGTGGSYEQY
TRBJ2-5,-,TRBV7-8,ASSPQTSGGAFKTQY
TRBJ2-5,-,TRBV9,ASSKSGVGVETQY
TRBJ2-3,few,TRBV9,ASSKSGSSTDTQY
TRBJ2-1,-,TRBV29-1,SVLSSSSYNEQF
TRBJ1-1,-,TRBV19,ASSRQGLNTEAF
TRBJ1-5,-,TRBV19,ASSLRTGVGDQPQH
TRBJ1-4,-,TRBV29-1,SVAGQGEEKLF
TRBJ1-1,-,TRBV6-2/TRBV6-3,ASSYSNGGTEAF
TRBJ2-2,-,TRBV25-1,ASSPEGNSRGGELF
TRBJ2-7,once,TRBV27,ASSPRDRDSEQY
TRBJ2-5,-,TRBV5-1,ASSTLGTAQETQY
TRBJ2-1,-,TRBV6-4,ASSATSGGYNEQF
TRBJ2-3,once,TRBV20-1,SATTYDTQY
TRBJ1-5,-,TRBV2,ASSERDIRNQPQH
TRBJ1-1,few,TRBV19,ASSPARQGNTEAF
TRBJ2-7,-,TRBV24-1,ATERGYHEQY
TRBJ2-7,-,TRBV11-3,ASSRGEQGDEQY
TRBJ2-2,-,TRBV5-4,ASSSWGGVTGELF
TRBJ2-1,-,TRBV5-5,ASNLGRGSFNEQF
TRBJ1-1,-,TRBV11-3,ASSLSGGNTEAF
TRBJ1-3,-,TRBV19,ASSWTGGSGNTIY
TRBJ2-3,few,TRBV27,ASSPLAGAIDTQY
TRBJ1-2,-,TRBV6-2/TRBV6-3,ASSYAGVLNYGYT
TRBJ1-5,few,TRBV7-2,ASSLDRGNNQPQH
TRBJ2-7,once,TRBV4-3,ASSQVTTTATANPISYEQY
TRBJ1-1,-,TRBV27,ASRPQGMNTEAF